This paragraph reports one T cell receptor beta chain. Its antigen is not known. The source of the sample is a study of T cell responses to AZD1222 COVID-19 vaccine. Overall study findings and caveats: Repertoires were collected only later (after the peak T cell response had occurred). Nearly half of the spike-specific TCRs reportedly recognize variant regions that carry no mutations.

Produced via immunoSEQ multiplex PCR; TCRdb's table is partial and in-frame only. The table records 140,000 to 150,000 clones, roughly 90% of them present only once. This CDR3 is built from 16 residues. Looked up from germline, CDR1 is SGHTA and CDR2 is FQGNSA. The V end was cut by 6 bases, the J end by 1 base, with 18 bases between. The sample consisted of peripheral blood, taken 28 days after the second dose of the MenACWY control vaccine. The genes are TRBV7-2 and TRBJ1-2; D unresolved. This TCR derives from an adult who received the MenACWY meningococcal vaccine as a control. The CDR3 is CASSPDPPRSNYGYTF. The CDR3 DNA reads TGTGCCAGCAGTCCAGACCCCCCCCGGAGTAACTATGGCTACACCTTC.